This T cell receptor beta chain was captured by sequencing in a study of response to subunit inactivated influenza vaccine. V was clipped by 7 bases and J by 7 bases; unmatched bases: 8. Germline CDR1 DFQATT, CDR2 SNEGSKA (reference sequence). This CDR3 comprises 13 residues. General study findings and limits: Every seasonal influenza vaccination brings in few new T cells, the authors suggested.

TCRdb independently ran MiXCR on the RT-PCR reads; one entry per CDR3 protein. The sample lists approximately 500,000 distinct CDR3 sequences; roughly 13% were seen once. This clonotype was picked up a small number of times. Its target is unknown. The genes are TRBV20-1 and TRBJ1-4; 8 bases line up with TRBD1. This specimen consisted of PBMCs from blood, obtained 35 to 45 days after vaccination. The sequence was collected from a man aged 45 to 65 who received an inactivated influenza vaccine. The CDR3 DNA sequence: TGCAGTGTTCTCAGGGGGCTCGGTGAAAAACTGTTTTTT. Translation gives CSVLRGLGEKLFF.